This TCR beta chain was sequenced for a study of blood T cell repertoires in COVID-19. The wider study: Specimens from acute and convalescent COVID-19 originated in the United States, Italy and Spain.

Germline V lookup: CDR1 SGHDT, CDR2 YYEEEE. Trimming removed 4 bases at V and 0 bases at J, with 14 bases between. The CDR3 is 15 residues long. How the authors handled the data: Reference gene primer amplification yielded estimated nucleated cell counts. Some clones are missing from TCRdb's copy, which holds only in-frame ones; the method was immunoSEQ multiplex PCR. For V, J and clone size, that table is used; D and trimming come from the DNA. Of some 110,000 clones in the sample, approximately 85% are singletons; the top ten hold roughly 7.7%. This clone was seen only a few times. The chain carries TRBV5-6 and TRBJ2-7; D is unresolved. The sequenced material came from peripheral blood. The TCR originated in a man in his 70s with acute or convalescent COVID-19. In DNA form, the CDR3 reads TGTGCCAGCAGCGCCCGCGGTAGGAGCTCCTACGAGCAGTACTTC. Protein: CASSARGRSSYEQYF.